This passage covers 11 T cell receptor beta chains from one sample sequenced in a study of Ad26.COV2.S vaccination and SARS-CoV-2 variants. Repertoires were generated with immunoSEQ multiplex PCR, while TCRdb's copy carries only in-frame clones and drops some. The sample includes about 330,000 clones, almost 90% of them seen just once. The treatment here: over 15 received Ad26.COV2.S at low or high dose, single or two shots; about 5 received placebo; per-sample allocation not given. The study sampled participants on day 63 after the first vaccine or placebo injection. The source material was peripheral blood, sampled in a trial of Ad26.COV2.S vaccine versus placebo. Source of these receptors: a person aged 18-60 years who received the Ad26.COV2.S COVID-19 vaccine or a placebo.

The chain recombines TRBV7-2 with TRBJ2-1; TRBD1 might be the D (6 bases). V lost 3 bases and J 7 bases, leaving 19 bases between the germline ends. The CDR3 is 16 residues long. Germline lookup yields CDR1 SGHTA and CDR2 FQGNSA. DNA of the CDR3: TGTGCCAGCAGCTTCGGACAGCCGACCATTGTGAATGAGCAGTTCTTC. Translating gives CASSFGQPTIVNEQFF.

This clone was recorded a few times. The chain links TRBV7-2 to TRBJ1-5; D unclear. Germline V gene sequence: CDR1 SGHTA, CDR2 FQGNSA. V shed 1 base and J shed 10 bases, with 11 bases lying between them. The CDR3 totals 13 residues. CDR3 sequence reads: CASSLVEANPQHF. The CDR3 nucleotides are TGTGCCAGCAGCTTAGTCGAGGCCAACCCCCAGCATTTT.

The CDR3 DNA is TGCGCCAGCAGCCAAAAACACCAAAGACAGGGTGTAAACACTGAAGCTTTCTTT. This gives the protein CASSQKHQRQGVNTEAFF. The chain couples TRBV5-1 to TRBJ1-1; 7 bases align to TRBD1. V was pared by 4 bases and J by 2 bases, with 17 bases of the junction left unmatched. CDR3 length: 18 amino acids. Germline V CDR1 and CDR2: SGHRS, YFSETQ.

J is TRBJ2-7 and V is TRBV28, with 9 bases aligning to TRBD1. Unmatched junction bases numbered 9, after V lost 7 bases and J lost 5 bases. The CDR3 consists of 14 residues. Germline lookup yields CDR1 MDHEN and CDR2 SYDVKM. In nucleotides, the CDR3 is TGTGCCAGCAATCCGTGGACAGGGGTGGACGAGCAGTACTTC. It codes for CASNPWTGVDEQYF.

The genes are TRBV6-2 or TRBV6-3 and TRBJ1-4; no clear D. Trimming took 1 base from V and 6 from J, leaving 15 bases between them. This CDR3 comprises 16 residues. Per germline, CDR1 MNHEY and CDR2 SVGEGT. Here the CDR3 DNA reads TGTGCCAGCAGTTACTTCCCGTCAGATACTTATGAAAAACTGTTTTTT. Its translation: CASSYFPSDTYEKLFF.

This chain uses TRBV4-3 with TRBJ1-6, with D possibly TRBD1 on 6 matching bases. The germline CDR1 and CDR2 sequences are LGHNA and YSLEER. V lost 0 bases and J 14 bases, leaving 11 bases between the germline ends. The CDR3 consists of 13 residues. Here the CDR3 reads CASSQDTGYALHF. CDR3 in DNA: TGCGCCAGCAGCCAAGACACAGGGTATGCCCTCCACTTT.

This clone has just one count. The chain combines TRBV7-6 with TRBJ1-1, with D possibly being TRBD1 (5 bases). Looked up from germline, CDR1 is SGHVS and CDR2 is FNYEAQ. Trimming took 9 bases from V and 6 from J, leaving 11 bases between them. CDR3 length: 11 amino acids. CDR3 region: CASGGVAEAFF. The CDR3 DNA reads TGTGCCAGTGGGGGGGTAGCTGAAGCTTTCTTT.

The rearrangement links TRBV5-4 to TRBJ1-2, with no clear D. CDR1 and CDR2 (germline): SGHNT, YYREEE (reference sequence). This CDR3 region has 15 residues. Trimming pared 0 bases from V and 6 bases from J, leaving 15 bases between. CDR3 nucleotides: TGTGCCAGCAGCTTGGAGCGACGGCTCGGGGATGGCTACACCTTC. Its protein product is CASSLERRLGDGYTF.

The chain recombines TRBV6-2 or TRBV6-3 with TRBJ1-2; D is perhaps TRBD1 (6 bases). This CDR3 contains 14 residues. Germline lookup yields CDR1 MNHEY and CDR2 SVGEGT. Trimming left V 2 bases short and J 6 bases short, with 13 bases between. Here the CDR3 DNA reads TGTGCCAGCAGTTACGATTGGACAGTCGATGGCTACACCTTC. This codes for CASSYDWTVDGYTF.

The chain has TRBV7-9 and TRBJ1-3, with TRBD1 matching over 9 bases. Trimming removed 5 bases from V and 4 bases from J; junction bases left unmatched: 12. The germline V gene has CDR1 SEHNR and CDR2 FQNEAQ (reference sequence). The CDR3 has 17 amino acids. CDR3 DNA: TGTGCCAGCAGCCCCACCGCGGGGACAGGGCTCGGAAACACCATATATTTT. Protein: CASSPTAGTGLGNTIYF.

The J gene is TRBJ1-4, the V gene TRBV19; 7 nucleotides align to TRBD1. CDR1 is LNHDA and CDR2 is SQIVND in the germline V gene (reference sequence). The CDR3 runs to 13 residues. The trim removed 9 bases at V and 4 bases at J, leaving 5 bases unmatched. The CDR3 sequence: CASGRGSNEKLFF. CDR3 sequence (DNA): TGTGCCAGCGGCAGGGGGAGTAATGAAAAACTGTTTTTT.